This TCR beta chain was documented in a study of T-cell memory formation after mild COVID-19 (dated by TCRdb to the early 2020s). With respect to the entire study: TCR sequence clusters from the two donors were found to be largely donor specific. T-cell clones expanding and contracting after mild COVID-19 in a couple of donors were tracked by longitudinal TCRalpha and TCRbeta repertoire sequencing. Two young, previously healthy adult volunteers, one female and one male, were included in the cohort.

V and J lose 6 bases and 3 bases, and a span of 12 bases separates them. The CDR3 contains 13 residues, cysteine and phenylalanine counted. Only the CDR3 DNA stays, 39 bases, in frame from base 1. The germline V gene (reference sequence) specifies GTSNPN as CDR1 and SVGIG as CDR2. Of note for this clonotype: Its antigen is unknown. One base away there is no much larger clone; base qualities are not given.

For sequencing, an Illumina NovaSeq 6000 was employed. cDNA libraries for TCRalpha and TCRbeta were prepared by 5'RACE using constant-segment primers, with sample barcodes and unique molecular identifiers added. RNA was extracted from every sample with Trizol reagent. Amplification of the libraries took two PCR steps, and the second step added a second sample barcode plus Illumina TruSeq adapters. Libraries were sequenced on an Illumina NovaSeq with 2 x 150 bp paired-end reads. In the source study's methods: Demultiplexing of reads and collapsing into UMI-guided consensus sequences were performed with migec v1.2.7. Using mixcr v2.1.11, UMI consensuses were aligned to TRA and TRB V and J templates and then assembled into clonotypes. A clonotype was counted as expanded or contracted only if both edgeR and NoisET called the change significant, with noise models trained on biological replicates. For edgeR calls, a false discovery rate-adjusted p below 0.01 and a log2 fold-change threshold of 1 were applied. As an exploratory analysis of dynamics, PCA with hierarchical clustering was applied to max-normalized trajectories of the 1000 most abundant clonotypes. Separately sequenced CD4+ and CD8+ repertoires were used to assign a CD4 or CD8 phenotype to each responding clone. TCRdb itself trimmed the public reads at Q25 with fastp, ran MiXCR and retained productive beta chains. CDR3 protein sequences are deduplicated, and each keeps its most common genes and DNA. V and J calls and clone size were set by TCRdb, not the authors. The sample profile shows some 440,000 distinct CDR3 sequences; around 25% of them were found once. The ten largest account for about 12% of the sample.

Summary of the overall study and its limitations: SARS-CoV-2 specificity was not confirmed for the second-wave clones peaking on day 37. The study covered only a couple of mild cases, and larger cohorts including severe cases with pre-infection samples were considered necessary. Some responding clones were found in pre-infection memory, which suggests that pre-existing cross-reactive memory T cells took part in the SARS-CoV-2 response. Contracting CD4+ clones appeared mostly in the CM and EM memory subsets, whereas CD8+ clones were enriched in EMRA. Clones that contracted from day 15 to 85 showed balanced CD4/CD8 phenotypes, whereas a second wave of clones that expanded from day 15 to 37 leaned towards CD4+.

Ficoll-Paque density gradient centrifugation was the method used to isolate PBMCs. This receptor was taken from an adult woman who had mild COVID-19 (a few samples of this study predate the infection). The sample titles of this study are shuffled in the database, so cell type and time point are left out; the donor was told from shared clones. The specimen sequenced was PBMCs or a T cell subset sorted from them (not recorded which). The rearranged chain carries TRBV30 and TRBJ2-1; the D gene is unclear. The CDR3 amino acid sequence is: CACKELSYNEQFF. The sequenced DNA: TGTGCCTGTAAGGAATTAAGCTACAATGAGCAGTTCTTC.